A selection of T cell receptor beta chains follows, all from one sample in a study of metastatic and nonmetastatic thyroid tumors. TCRdb re-called the PCR reads through MiXCR. The table records about 20,000 clones, around 19% of them present only once. The source material was blood. The receptor source for this set is a female donor with papillary thyroid cancer or a benign thyroid nodule (not recorded which). Some clones in this sample may be carry-over from other donors' samples. The CDR3 runs from the conserved cysteine through the conserved F or W. Fields, in order: CDR3 protein, CDR3 DNA, clone size, V gene, D gene, J gene. The D gene is left open where the match is weak. The listing skips clone size in some rows; elsewhere it reads once, few, many or a size class.

CDR3: CASSIDKVVGSGRAVNEEQYF
DNA: TGTGCCAGTAGTATAGATAAAGTGGTGGGTAGCGGGAGGGCCGTAAATGAAGAGCAGTACTTC
size: few
V: TRBV19
D: TRBD2
J: TRBJ2-7

CDR3: CASGFTGELFF
DNA: TGTGCCAGCGGGTTCACCGGGGAGCTGTTTTTT
size: medium-sized
V: TRBV12-3/TRBV12-4
D: -
J: TRBJ2-2

CDR3: CASSLTGFFGNTIYF
DNA: TGTGCTAGCAGCTTGACAGGGTTCTTTGGAAACACCATATATTTT
size: -
V: TRBV7-7
D: TRBD1
J: TRBJ1-3

CDR3: CSARYRGGGYTF
DNA: TGCAGTGCTAGATACAGGGGCGGAGGCTACACCTTC
size: many
V: TRBV20-1
D: TRBD1
J: TRBJ1-2

CDR3: CSARDRTSSGGGTQYF
DNA: TGCAGTGCTAGAGACCGGACGTCATCAGGGGGAGGGACCCAGTACTTC
size: many
V: TRBV20-1
D: -
J: TRBJ2-5

CDR3: CAWSRQDGGYGYTF
DNA: TGTGCCTGGAGTCGCCAGGATGGGGGCTATGGCTACACCTTC
size: many
V: TRBV30
D: -
J: TRBJ1-2

CDR3: CASSLQGPYEQYF
DNA: TGTGCCAGCAGTTTGCAGGGACCCTACGAGCAGTACTTC
size: medium-sized
V: TRBV28
D: -
J: TRBJ2-7

CDR3: CASSAESTLFYGYTF
DNA: TGTGCCAGCAGTGCCGAGTCGACACTTTTCTATGGCTACACCTTC
size: many
V: TRBV6-1
D: -
J: TRBJ1-2

CDR3: CASSKVQAVDREKLFF
DNA: TGTGCCAGTAGTAAGGTTCAGGCGGTCGACAGGGAAAAACTGTTTTTT
size: many
V: TRBV19
D: -
J: TRBJ1-4

CDR3: CASSPEGTMNTEAFF
DNA: TGTGCCAGCAGTCCCGAGGGGACAATGAACACTGAAGCTTTCTTT
size: medium-sized
V: TRBV6-1
D: -
J: TRBJ1-1

CDR3: CASITGRATNTGELFF
DNA: TGCGCCAGCATCACCGGGAGGGCGACTAACACCGGGGAGCTGTTTTTT
size: -
V: TRBV5-1
D: TRBD2
J: TRBJ2-2

CDR3: CASSQTGSGNQPQHF
DNA: TGTGCCAGCAGTCAGACAGGGAGCGGCAATCAGCCCCAGCATTTC
size: many
V: TRBV6-1
D: TRBD1
J: TRBJ1-5

CDR3: CATSDLGKGANTGELFF
DNA: TGTGCCACCAGTGATTTAGGGAAGGGGGCGAACACCGGGGAGCTGTTTTTT
size: many
V: TRBV24-1
D: -
J: TRBJ2-2

CDR3: CASSFRARASGANVLTF
DNA: TGTGCCAGCAGCTTCAGGGCCAGGGCCTCTGGGGCCAACGTCCTGACTTTC
size: -
V: TRBV5-4
D: -
J: TRBJ2-6

CDR3: CASSSTYAGVCTGELFF
DNA: TGTGCCAGCAGCTCCACCTACGCGGGGGTCTGTACCGGGGAGCTGTTTTTT
size: -
V: TRBV7-8
D: TRBD2
J: TRBJ2-2

CDR3: CSASRVGFRNEQFF
DNA: TGCAGTGCCAGCCGGGTAGGGTTCCGGAATGAGCAGTTCTTC
size: many
V: TRBV20-1
D: -
J: TRBJ2-1

CDR3: CATYAGEGSGANVLTF
DNA: TGTGCCACGTATGCAGGAGAGGGCTCTGGGGCCAACGTCCTGACTTTC
size: many
V: TRBV25-1
D: -
J: TRBJ2-6

CDR3: CASSIAITVAGNTIYF
DNA: TGTGCCAGTAGTATAGCCATTACAGTGGCTGGAAACACCATATATTTT
size: -
V: TRBV19
D: -
J: TRBJ1-3

CDR3: CASSLPPGGANTEAFF
DNA: TGTGCCAGCAGTTTGCCGCCCGGTGGTGCGAACACTGAAGCTTTCTTT
size: many
V: TRBV28
D: -
J: TRBJ1-1

CDR3: CASSEGVGRGNEKLFF
DNA: TGTGCCAGCAGTGAAGGGGTGGGGAGGGGGAATGAAAAACTGTTTTTT
size: many
V: TRBV6-1
D: -
J: TRBJ1-4

CDR3: CASSQGLANEQFF
DNA: TGTGCCAGCAGCCAGGGACTAGCTAATGAGCAGTTCTTC
size: many
V: TRBV11-2
D: TRBD2
J: TRBJ2-1

CDR3: CASSSSQGVRGGYTF
DNA: TGTGCCAGCAGTTCATCACAGGGGGTTCGCGGGGGCTACACCTTC
size: medium-sized
V: TRBV12-3/TRBV12-4
D: TRBD1
J: TRBJ1-2

CDR3: CSAPGLAGAKEQFF
DNA: TGCAGTGCCCCGGGACTAGCGGGAGCAAAAGAGCAGTTCTTC
size: many
V: TRBV20-1
D: TRBD2
J: TRBJ2-1

CDR3: CASSFGSGGPHDTQYF
DNA: TGTGCCAGCAGTTTCGGCAGCGGGGGACCCCACGATACGCAGTATTTT
size: many
V: TRBV12-3/TRBV12-4
D: TRBD2
J: TRBJ2-3

CDR3: CASSHVGDRHYEQYF
DNA: TGCGCCAGCAGCCATGTAGGGGACAGACACTACGAGCAGTACTTC
size: many
V: TRBV4-1
D: TRBD1
J: TRBJ2-7

CDR3: CASSLHPSPLHF
DNA: TGTGCCAGCAGCTTACACCCGTCACCCCTCCACTTT
size: medium-sized
V: TRBV6-1
D: -
J: TRBJ1-6

CDR3: CASSQEVRPLDRGNNTIYF
DNA: TGTGCCAGCAGCCAAGAAGTGCGGCCCTTGGACAGGGGGAATAACACCATATATTTT
size: many
V: TRBV14
D: TRBD1
J: TRBJ1-3

CDR3: CASSWTGASTDTQYF
DNA: TGTGCCAGCAGTTGGACGGGTGCTAGCACAGATACGCAGTATTTT
size: many
V: TRBV12-3/TRBV12-4
D: -
J: TRBJ2-3